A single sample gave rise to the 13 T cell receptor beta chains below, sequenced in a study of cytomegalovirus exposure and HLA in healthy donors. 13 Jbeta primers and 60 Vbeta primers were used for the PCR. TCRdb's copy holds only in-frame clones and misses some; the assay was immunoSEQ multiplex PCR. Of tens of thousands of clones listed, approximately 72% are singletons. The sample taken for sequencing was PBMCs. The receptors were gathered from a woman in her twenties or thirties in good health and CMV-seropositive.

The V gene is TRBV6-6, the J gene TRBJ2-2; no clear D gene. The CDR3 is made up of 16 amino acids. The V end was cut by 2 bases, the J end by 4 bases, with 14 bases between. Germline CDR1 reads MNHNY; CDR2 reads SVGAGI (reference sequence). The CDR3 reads CASSYPRSPGTGELFF. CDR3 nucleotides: TGTGCCAGCAGTTACCCGAGAAGCCCCGGCACCGGGGAGCTGTTTTTT.

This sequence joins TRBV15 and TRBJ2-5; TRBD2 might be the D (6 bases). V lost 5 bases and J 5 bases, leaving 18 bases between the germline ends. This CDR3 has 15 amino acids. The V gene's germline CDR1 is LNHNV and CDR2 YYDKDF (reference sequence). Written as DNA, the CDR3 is TGTGCCACCAGCGGGGCCGGGACGGGAGAGGAGACCCAGTACTTC. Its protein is CATSGAGTGEETQYF.

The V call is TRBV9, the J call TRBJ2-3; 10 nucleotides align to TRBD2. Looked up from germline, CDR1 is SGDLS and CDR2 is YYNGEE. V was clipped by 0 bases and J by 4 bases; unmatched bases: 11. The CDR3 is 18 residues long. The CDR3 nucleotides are TGTGCCAGCAGCGTAGATCAATCTAGCGGGAGCACGGCAGATACGCAGTATTTT. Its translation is CASSVDQSSGSTADTQYF. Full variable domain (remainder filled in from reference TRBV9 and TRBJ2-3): DSGVTQTPKHLITATGQRVTLRCSPRSGDLSVYWYQQSLDQGLQFLIQYYNGEERAKGNILERFSAQQFPDLHSELNLSSLELGDSALYFCASSVDQSSGSTADTQYFGPGTRLTVL.

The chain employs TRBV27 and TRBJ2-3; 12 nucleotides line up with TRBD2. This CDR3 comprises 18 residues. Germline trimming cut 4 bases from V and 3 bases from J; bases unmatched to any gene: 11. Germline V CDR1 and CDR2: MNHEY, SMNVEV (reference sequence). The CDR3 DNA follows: TGTGCCAGCAGTTCCTACCTCCGGACTAGCGGGAAGACAGATACGCAGTATTTT. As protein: CASSSYLRTSGKTDTQYF.

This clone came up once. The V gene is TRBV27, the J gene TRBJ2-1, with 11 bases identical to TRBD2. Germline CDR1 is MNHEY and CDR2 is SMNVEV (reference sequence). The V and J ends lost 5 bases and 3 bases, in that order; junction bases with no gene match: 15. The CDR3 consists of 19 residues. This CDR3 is CASSPRLAGGFSGYNEQFF. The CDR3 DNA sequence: TGTGCCAGCAGTCCCCGGCTAGCGGGAGGATTTAGTGGCTACAATGAGCAGTTCTTC.

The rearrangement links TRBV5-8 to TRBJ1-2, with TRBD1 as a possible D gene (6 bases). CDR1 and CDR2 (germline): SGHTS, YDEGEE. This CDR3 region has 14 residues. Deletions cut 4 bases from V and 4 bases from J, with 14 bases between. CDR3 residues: CASSVGQGIYGYTF. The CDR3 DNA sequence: TGTGCCAGCAGCGTCGGGCAGGGGATCTATGGCTACACCTTC.

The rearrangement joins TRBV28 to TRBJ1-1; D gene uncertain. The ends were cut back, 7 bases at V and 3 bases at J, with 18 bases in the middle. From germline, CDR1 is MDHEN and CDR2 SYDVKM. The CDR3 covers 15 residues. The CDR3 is CASTRPRPMYTEAFF. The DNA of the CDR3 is TGTGCCAGCACGCGGCCTCGCCCAATGTACACTGAAGCTTTCTTT.

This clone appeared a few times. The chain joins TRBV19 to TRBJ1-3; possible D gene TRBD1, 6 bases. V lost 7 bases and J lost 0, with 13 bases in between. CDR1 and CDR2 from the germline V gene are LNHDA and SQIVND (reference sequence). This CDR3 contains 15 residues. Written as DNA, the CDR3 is TGTGCCAGTACCCTGGACAGATACTCTGGAAACACCATATATTTT. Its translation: CASTLDRYSGNTIYF.

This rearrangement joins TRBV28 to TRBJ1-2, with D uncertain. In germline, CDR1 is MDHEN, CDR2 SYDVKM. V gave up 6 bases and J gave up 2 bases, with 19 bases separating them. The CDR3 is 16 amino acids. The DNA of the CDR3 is TGTGCCAGCAGGATTGGCGGGAGTAGGGCCAACTATGGCTACACCTTC. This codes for CASRIGGSRANYGYTF.

CDR3 in DNA: TGTGCCAGCAACTACCGGGACAGGGGGGAAAAACTGTTTTTT. Encoded protein: CASNYRDRGEKLFF. V usage is TRBV6-6 and J usage is TRBJ1-4; 11 nucleotides align to TRBD1. Germline lookup yields CDR1 MNHNY and CDR2 SVGAGI (reference sequence). Losses at the gene ends were 7 bases for V and 8 bases for J; bases not matched to a gene: 6. The CDR3 extends over 14 amino acids.

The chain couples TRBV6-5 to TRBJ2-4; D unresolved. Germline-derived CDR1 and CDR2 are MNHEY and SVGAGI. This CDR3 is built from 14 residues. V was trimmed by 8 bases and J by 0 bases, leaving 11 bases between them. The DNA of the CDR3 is TGTGCCAGCTCCTTGGCAATAGCCAAAAACATTCAGTACTTC. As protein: CASSLAIAKNIQYF.

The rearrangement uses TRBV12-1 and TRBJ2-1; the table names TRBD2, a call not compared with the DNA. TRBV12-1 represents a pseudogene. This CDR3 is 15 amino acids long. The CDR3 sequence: CASSSPSGSVDEQFF. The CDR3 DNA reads TGTGCCAGCAGCTCCCCTAGCGGGAGCGTGGATGAGCAGTTCTTC.

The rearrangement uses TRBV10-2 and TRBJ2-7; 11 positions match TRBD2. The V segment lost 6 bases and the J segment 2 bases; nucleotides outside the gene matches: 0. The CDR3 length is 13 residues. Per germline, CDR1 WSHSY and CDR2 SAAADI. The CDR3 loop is CASRTSGTYEQYF. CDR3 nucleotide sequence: TGCGCCAGCAGGACTAGCGGGACCTACGAGCAGTACTTC.